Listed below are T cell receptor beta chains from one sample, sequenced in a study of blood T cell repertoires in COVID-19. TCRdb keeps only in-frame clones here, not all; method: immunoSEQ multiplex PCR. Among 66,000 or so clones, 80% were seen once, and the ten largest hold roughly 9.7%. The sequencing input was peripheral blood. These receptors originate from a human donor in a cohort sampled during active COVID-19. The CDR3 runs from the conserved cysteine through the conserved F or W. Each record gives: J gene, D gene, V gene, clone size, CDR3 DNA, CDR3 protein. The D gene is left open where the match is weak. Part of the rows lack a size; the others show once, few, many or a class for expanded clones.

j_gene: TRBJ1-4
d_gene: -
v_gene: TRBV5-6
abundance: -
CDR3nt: TGTGCCAGCAGCGATTCACAGGACGAAAAACTGTTTTTT
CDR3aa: CASSDSQDEKLFF

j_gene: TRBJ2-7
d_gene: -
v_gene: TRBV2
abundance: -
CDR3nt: TGTGCCAGCTGTCCGACGGGGGTACAGTACGAGCAGTACTTC
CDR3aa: CASCPTGVQYEQYF

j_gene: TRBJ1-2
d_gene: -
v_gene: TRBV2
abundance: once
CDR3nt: TGTGCCACCACAGCCAACTATGGCTACACCTTC
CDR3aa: CATTANYGYTF

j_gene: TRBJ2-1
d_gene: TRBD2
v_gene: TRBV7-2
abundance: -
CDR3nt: TGTGCCAGCAGCCCTTCGCCTAGCGGGTACTGGGAGTTCTTC
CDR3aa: CASSPSPSGYWEFF

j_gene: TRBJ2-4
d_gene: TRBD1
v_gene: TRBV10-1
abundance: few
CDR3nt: TGCGCCAGCAGTGAGTCGACATCGGGACAGGGAGTTCAGTACTTC
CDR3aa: CASSESTSGQGVQYF

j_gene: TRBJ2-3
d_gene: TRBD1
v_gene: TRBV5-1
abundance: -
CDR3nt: TGCGCCAGCAGCTTGGAAGCAGGGGGCAAGGGGGCAGATACGCAGTATTTT
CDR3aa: CASSLEAGGKGADTQYF

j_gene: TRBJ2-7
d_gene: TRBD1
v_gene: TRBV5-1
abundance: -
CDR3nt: TGCGCCAGCAGCGCGGGACAGGGGGTTCCCTACGAGCAGTACTTC
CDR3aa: CASSAGQGVPYEQYF

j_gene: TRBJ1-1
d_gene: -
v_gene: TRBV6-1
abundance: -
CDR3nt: TGTGCCAGCAGTGAAAGACAGCCGAACACTGAAGCTTTCTTT
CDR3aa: CASSERQPNTEAFF

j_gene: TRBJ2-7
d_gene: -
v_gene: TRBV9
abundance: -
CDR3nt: TGTGCCAGCAGCGTAGGGGAGGAGCAGTACTTC
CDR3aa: CASSVGEEQYF

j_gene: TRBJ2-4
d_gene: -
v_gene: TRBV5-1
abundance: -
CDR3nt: TGCGCCAGCAGCTTTACGGGATTCGACATTCAGTACTTC
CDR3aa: CASSFTGFDIQYF

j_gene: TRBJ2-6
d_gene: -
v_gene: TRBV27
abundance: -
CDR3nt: TGTGCCAGCACCATCGGAGGGGCTGGGGCCAACGTCCTGACTTTC
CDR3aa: CASTIGGAGANVLTF

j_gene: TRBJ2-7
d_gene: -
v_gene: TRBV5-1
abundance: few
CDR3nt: TGCGCCAGCAGGACTCATGACAGCTACGAGCAGTACTTC
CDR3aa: CASRTHDSYEQYF

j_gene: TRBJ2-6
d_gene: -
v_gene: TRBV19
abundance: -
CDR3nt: TGTGCCAGTAGTGGGGGGGCAACTGGGGCCAACGTCCTGACTTTC
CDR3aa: CASSGGATGANVLTF

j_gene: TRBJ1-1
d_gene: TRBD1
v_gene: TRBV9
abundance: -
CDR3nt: TGTGCCAGCACCCTAAGCCCTAACAGGGGGGGAGGGAACACTGAAGCTTTCTTT
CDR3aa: CASTLSPNRGGGNTEAFF

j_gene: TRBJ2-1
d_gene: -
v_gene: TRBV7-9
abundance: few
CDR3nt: TGTGCCAGCAGCTTAGTGCAGTACAATGAGCAGTTCTTC
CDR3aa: CASSLVQYNEQFF

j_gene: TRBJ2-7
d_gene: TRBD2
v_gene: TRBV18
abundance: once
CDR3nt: TGTGCCAGCTCACCGGGGACTAGCGGTTACGAGCAGTACTTC
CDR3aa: CASSPGTSGYEQYF

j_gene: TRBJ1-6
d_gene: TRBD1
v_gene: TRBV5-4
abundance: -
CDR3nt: TGTGCCAGCAGCCCGGGACAGAGCTCCTATAATTCACCCCTCCACTTT
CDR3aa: CASSPGQSSYNSPLHF

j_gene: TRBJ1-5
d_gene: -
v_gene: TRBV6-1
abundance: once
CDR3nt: TGTGCCAGCAGTGAACAACCCGTTAGTTGGGGGCCGGAACAGCCCCAGCATTTT
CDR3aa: CASSEQPVSWGPEQPQHF

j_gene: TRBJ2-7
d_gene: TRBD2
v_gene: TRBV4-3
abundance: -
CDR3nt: TGCGCCAGCAGCCAAGAGACTAGCGGTTACGAGCAGTACTTC
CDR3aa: CASSQETSGYEQYF

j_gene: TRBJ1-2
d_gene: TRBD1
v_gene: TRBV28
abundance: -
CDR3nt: TGTGCCAGCAGTTTACAGGCAGGGGGCTCCTATGGCTACACCTTC
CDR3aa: CASSLQAGGSYGYTF

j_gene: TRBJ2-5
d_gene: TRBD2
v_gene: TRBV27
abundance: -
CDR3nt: TGTGCCAGCAGTTCCCGACTAGCCGGGGAAGAGACCCAGTACTTC
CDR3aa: CASSSRLAGEETQYF

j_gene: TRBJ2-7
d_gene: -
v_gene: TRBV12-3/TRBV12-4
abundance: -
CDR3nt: TGTGCCAGCAGTTTCCAGGGCGAGCAGTACTTC
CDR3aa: CASSFQGEQYF

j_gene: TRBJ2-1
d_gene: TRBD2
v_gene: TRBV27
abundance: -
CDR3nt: TGTGCCAGCAGTCTTCTAGCGGCGAGACGAGGCAATGAGCAGTTCTTC
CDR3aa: CASSLLAARRGNEQFF

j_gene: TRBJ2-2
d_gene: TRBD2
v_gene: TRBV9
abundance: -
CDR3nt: TGTGCCAGCAGCGTAGATCCAGCCGGCGGGAGCGGGGAGCTGTTTTTT
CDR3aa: CASSVDPAGGSGELFF

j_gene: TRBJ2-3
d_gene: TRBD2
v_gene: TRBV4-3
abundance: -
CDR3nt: TGCGCCAGCAGCCAACGCGCCGGGACTAGCGGGAGAGTCGCAGATACGCAGTATTTT
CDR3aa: CASSQRAGTSGRVADTQYF

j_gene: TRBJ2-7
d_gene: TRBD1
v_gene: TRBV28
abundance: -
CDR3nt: TGTGCCAGCTTCACGCCCGGGACAGGGGCCTACGAGCAGTACTTC
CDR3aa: CASFTPGTGAYEQYF

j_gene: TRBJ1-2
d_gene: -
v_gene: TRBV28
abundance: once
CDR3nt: TGTGCCAGCAGTACCGTCGGGACACGGAGCTTCTATGGCTACACCTTC
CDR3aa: CASSTVGTRSFYGYTF

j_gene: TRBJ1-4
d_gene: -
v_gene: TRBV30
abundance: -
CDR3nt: TGTGCCTGGACGACAGGTACTAATGAAAAACTGTTTTTT
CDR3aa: CAWTTGTNEKLFF

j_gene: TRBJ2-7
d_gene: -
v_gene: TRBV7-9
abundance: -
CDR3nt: TGTGCCAGCAGCTCACGGGCCTACGAGCAGTACTTC
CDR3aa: CASSSRAYEQYF

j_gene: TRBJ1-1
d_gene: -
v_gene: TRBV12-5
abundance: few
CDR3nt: TGTGCTAGTGGTTTCGGAGGGCTTGTAACTGAAGCTTTCTTT
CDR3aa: CASGFGGLVTEAFF

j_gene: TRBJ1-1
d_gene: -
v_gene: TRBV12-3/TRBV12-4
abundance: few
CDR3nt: TGTGCCAGCAGCTCCAGGGAAGTAACTGAAGCTTTCTTT
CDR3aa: CASSSREVTEAFF

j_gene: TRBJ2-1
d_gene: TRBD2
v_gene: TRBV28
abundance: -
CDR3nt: TGTGCCAGCAGGACTAGCGGGAGGGCCAAGGAGCAGTTCTTC
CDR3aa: CASRTSGRAKEQFF

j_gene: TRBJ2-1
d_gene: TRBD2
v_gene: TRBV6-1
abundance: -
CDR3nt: TGTGCCAGCAGTGAGCAGCGGGGGGGGTACAATGAGCAGTTCTTC
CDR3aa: CASSEQRGGYNEQFF

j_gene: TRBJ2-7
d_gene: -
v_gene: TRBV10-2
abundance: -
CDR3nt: TGCGCCAGCAAACTGGTACAGGGTATTTACGAGCAGTACTTC
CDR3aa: CASKLVQGIYEQYF

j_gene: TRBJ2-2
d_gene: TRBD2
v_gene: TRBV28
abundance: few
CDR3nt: TGTGCCAGCAGTCTCGGACTAGCGGGAAACCCCGCGAACACCGGGGAGCTGTTTTTT
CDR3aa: CASSLGLAGNPANTGELFF

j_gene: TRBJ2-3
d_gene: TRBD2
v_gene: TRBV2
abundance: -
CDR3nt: TGTGCCAGCAGTGGAATAGCGGGAGGGTTAGATACGCAGTATTTT
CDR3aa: CASSGIAGGLDTQYF

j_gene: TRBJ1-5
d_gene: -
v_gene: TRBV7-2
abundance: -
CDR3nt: TGTGCCAGCAGCTTAGTTCCGGGTGGGCAGCCCCAGCATTTT
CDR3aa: CASSLVPGGQPQHF

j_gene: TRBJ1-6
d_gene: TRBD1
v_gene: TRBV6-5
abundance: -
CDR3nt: TGTGCCAGCAGTTACTTCGGGACAGGGAATAATTCACCCCTCCACTTT
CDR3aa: CASSYFGTGNNSPLHF

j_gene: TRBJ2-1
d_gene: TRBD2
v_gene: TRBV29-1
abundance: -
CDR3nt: TGCAGCGTTCCACGGGGGTCGGGGGGGACTAGTTACAATGAGCAGTTCTTC
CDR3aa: CSVPRGSGGTSYNEQFF

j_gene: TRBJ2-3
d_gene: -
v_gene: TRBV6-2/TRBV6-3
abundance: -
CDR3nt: TGTGCCAGCAGTTATGTTCACGGATCGGGGACAAGGAAGGATACGCAGTATTTT
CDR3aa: CASSYVHGSGTRKDTQYF

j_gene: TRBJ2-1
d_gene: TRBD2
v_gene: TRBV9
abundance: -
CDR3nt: TGTGCCAGCAGCGGGACTAGCGGCCACTACAATGAGCAGTTCTTC
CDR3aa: CASSGTSGHYNEQFF

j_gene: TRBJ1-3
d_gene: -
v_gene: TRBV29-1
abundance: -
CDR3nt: TGCAGCGTTGAAGCCGACAACAAAGGAAACACCATATATTTT
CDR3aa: CSVEADNKGNTIYF

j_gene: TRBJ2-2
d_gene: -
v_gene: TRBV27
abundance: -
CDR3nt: TGTGCCAGCAGTTTATCGGACAGGAACACCGGGGAGCTGTTTTTT
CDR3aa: CASSLSDRNTGELFF

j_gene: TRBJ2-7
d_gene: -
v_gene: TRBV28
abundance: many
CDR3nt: TGTGCCAGCAGTCCCGCTTTCCAGAGGCCTTACGAGCAGTACTTC
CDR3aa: CASSPAFQRPYEQYF

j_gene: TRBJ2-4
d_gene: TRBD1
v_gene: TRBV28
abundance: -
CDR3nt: TGTGCCAGCCAGGGGGCAGGGAACATTCAGTACTTC
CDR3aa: CASQGAGNIQYF

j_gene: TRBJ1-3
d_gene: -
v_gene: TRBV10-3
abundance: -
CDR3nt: TGTGCCATCAGTGAGTCTGGAGGGTCTGTAAACACCATATATTTT
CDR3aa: CAISESGGSVNTIYF

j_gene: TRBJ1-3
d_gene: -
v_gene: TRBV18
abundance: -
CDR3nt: TGTGCCAGCTCACCAAGTCGCGGCCACTCTGGAAACACCATATATTTT
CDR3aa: CASSPSRGHSGNTIYF

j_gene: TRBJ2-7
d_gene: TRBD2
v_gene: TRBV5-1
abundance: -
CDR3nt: TGCGCCAGCCAAAAAGTTAGCGGGAGTAGTTACGAGCAGTACTTC
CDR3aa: CASQKVSGSSYEQYF

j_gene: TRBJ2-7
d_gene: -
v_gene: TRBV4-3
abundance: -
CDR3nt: TGCGCCAGCAGCCAAGAAGCGGGACAGGTGTACGAGCAGTACTTC
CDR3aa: CASSQEAGQVYEQYF

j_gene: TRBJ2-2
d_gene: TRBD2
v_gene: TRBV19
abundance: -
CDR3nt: TGTGCCAGTAGTATGCGTGGGACTAGTCTTGTCACCGGGGAGCTGTTTTTT
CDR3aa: CASSMRGTSLVTGELFF

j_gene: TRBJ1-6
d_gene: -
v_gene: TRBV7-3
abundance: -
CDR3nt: TGTGCCAGCAGCTTGAGCTCCTATAATTCACCCCTCCACTTT
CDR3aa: CASSLSSYNSPLHF